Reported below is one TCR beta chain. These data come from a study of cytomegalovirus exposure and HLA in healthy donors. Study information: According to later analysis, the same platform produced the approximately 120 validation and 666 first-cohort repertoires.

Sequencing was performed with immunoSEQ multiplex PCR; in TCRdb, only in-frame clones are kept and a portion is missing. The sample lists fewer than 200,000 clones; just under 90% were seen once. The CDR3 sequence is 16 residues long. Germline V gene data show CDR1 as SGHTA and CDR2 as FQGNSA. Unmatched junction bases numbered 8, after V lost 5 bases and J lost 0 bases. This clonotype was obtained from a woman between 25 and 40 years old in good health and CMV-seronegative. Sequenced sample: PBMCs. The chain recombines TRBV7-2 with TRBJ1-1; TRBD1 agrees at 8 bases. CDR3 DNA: TGTGCCAGCAGCACCCCCCGACAGGGGATGAACACTGAAGCTTTCTTT. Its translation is CASSTPRQGMNTEAFF.